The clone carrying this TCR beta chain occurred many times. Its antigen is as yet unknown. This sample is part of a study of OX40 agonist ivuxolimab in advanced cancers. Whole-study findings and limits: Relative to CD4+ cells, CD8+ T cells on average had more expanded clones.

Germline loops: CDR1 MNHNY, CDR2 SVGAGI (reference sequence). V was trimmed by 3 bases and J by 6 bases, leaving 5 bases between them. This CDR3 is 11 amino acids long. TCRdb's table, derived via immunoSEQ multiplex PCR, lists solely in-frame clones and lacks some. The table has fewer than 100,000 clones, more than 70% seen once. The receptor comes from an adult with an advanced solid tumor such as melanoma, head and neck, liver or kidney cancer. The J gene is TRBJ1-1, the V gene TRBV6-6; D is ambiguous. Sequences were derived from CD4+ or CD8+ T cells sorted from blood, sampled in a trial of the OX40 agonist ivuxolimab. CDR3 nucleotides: TGTGCCAGCAGTTATGTAGCTGAAGCTTTCTTT. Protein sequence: CASSYVAEAFF.